Following are 17 T cell receptor beta chains from one sample sequenced in a study of T cell changes during pregnancy in multiple sclerosis. The protocol was immunoSEQ multiplex PCR, while the TCRdb copy is restricted to in-frame clones and leaves out a portion. This table has more than 45,000 clones, about 93% appearing once. The sequencing here drew on CD4+ T cells from peripheral blood mononuclear cells, taken in the first trimester of pregnancy. All receptors derive from a female donor with multiple sclerosis, enrolled in a pregnancy study.

The J gene is TRBJ2-5, the V gene TRBV10-3; no firm D call. Germline values: CDR1 ENHRY, CDR2 SYGVKD. There are 14 residues in the CDR3. Trimming took off 6 bases at V and 4 bases at J, with 15 bases between the two ends. CDR3 protein: CAIRPSLLRETQYF. The CDR3, as DNA: TGTGCCATCAGGCCGAGTCTCCTCCGAGAGACCCAGTACTTC.

The chain is built from TRBV6-1 and TRBJ2-7; 9 bases align to TRBD1. This CDR3 is built from 14 residues. V trimming: 6 bases; J trimming: 5 bases; junction bases outside the gene matches: 8. Germline V gene data show CDR1 as MNHNS and CDR2 as SASEGT. The CDR3 sequence: CASSSGQGVHEQYF. In DNA form, the CDR3 reads TGTGCCAGCAGCTCGGGACAGGGAGTTCACGAGCAGTACTTC.

The DNA for the CDR3 is TGTGCCACCAGCAGAGACTCCGGGAGCGGAGCCTACAATGAGCAGTTCTTC. This translates into CATSRDSGSGAYNEQFF. The rearrangement links TRBV15 to TRBJ2-1, with D possibly matching TRBD2 (6 bases). V was shortened by 0 bases and J by 2 bases, with 14 bases between the two germline ends. The CDR3 runs 17 residues. Germline V gene lookup returns CDR1 LNHNV and CDR2 YYDKDF (reference sequence).

The chain uses TRBV19 and TRBJ1-5, with 10 bases fitting TRBD1. The CDR3 runs 17 residues. V dropped 4 bases and J dropped 3; count of bases not matched to a gene: 9. Germline CDR1 and CDR2: LNHDA and SQIVND (reference sequence). The CDR3 loop is CASSTKTGGASNQPQHF. Written as DNA, the CDR3 is TGTGCCAGTAGTACGAAGACAGGGGGCGCCTCCAATCAGCCCCAGCATTTT.

This chain joins TRBV30 and TRBJ1-2; TRBD1 matches 8 bases. Per the germline V gene, CDR1 is GTSNPN and CDR2 is SVGIG (reference sequence). The CDR3 is made up of 14 amino acids. V gave up 1 base and J gave up 4 bases; unmatched junction bases: 5. The CDR3 bases are TGTGCCTGGAGTGCCCCGGACAGGGTCTATGGCTACACCTTC. Its protein product is CAWSAPDRVYGYTF.

The chain employs TRBV30 and TRBJ2-5, with D unclear. V was trimmed by 0 bases and J by 5 bases, leaving 13 bases between them. Germline V gene sequence: CDR1 GTSNPN, CDR2 SVGIG (reference sequence). The CDR3 runs 14 residues. In nucleotides, the CDR3 is TGTGCCTGGAGTGTATCGGCAGGTTGGGAGACCCAGTACTTC. Translating gives CAWSVSAGWETQYF.

The chain links TRBV5-1 to TRBJ1-2; maybe TRBD1 (5 bases). CDR1 and CDR2 from the germline V gene are SGHRS and YFSETQ. Trimming cost V 4 bases and J 12 bases, with 19 bases left between them. The CDR3 extends over 13 amino acids. The CDR3: CASSPGGPEKHTF. CDR3 DNA sequence: TGCGCCAGCAGCCCCGGGGGACCGGAGAAGCACACCTTC.

The genes are TRBV18 and TRBJ1-1; 12 bases map to TRBD1. The length of the CDR3 is 17 residues. After removal of 2 bases from V and 2 bases from J, the junction contained 6 bases not matched to a gene. CDR1 and CDR2 from the germline V gene are KGHSH and LQKENI. CDR3 coding DNA: TGTGCCAGCTCACCAGCTGGGACAGGGGGCGCAAACACTGAAGCTTTCTTT. This translates into CASSPAGTGGANTEAFF.

The V and J genes are TRBV19 and TRBJ1-2, with D uncertain. V was cut by 7 bases and J by 0 bases, with 9 bases left in between. Germline loops: CDR1 LNHDA, CDR2 SQIVND (reference sequence). The CDR3 consists of 13 residues. The DNA for the CDR3 is TGTGCCAGTACGTCAGGCACTAACTATGGCTACACCTTC. This gives the protein CASTSGTNYGYTF.

This clone appeared a single time. The chain is built from TRBV9 and TRBJ2-6; a weak D match, TRBD2 (6 bases). The germline CDR1 and CDR2 sequences are SGDLS and YYNGEE. V shed 3 bases and J shed 1 base, with 20 bases lying between them. The length of the CDR3 is 19 residues. The CDR3 is CASSAHLGTGGSGANVLTF. The CDR3, as DNA: TGTGCCAGCAGCGCTCACTTGGGGACTGGGGGGTCTGGGGCCAACGTCCTGACTTTC.

The gene calls are TRBV19 and TRBJ1-5; 8 bases fit TRBD1. The CDR3 length is 16 residues. With 6 bases clipped from V and 1 base from J, the junction kept 8 bases outside the gene matches. Germline CDR1 is LNHDA and CDR2 is SQIVND (reference sequence). The CDR3 DNA is TGTGCCAGTAGGGGGGTGACAGGGGTGAGCAATCAGCCCCAGCATTTT. Translation: CASRGVTGVSNQPQHF.

The chain is built from TRBV15 and TRBJ1-1; 7 nucleotides agree with TRBD1. This CDR3 has 16 residues. Trimming cost V 2 bases and J 0 bases; bases outside gene matches: 6. Germline assignment: CDR1 LNHNV and CDR2 YYDKDF (reference sequence). The CDR3 sequence: CATSRQTGTVNTEAFF. CDR3 DNA: TGTGCCACCAGCAGACAAACCGGGACAGTGAACACTGAAGCTTTCTTT.

V usage is TRBV18 and J usage is TRBJ1-5; 8 nucleotides line up with TRBD1. Germline V gene lookup returns CDR1 KGHSH and CDR2 LQKENI. The J segment lost 6 bases and the V segment lost 3 bases, leaving 7 bases of the junction unmatched. The CDR3 is 15 residues long. CDR3 sequence reads: CASSPLGQEGQPQHF. CDR3 bases: TGTGCCAGCTCACCGCTGGGACAGGAGGGTCAGCCCCAGCATTTT.

This chain links TRBV4-2 with TRBJ2-3; a possible D gene is TRBD2 (6 bases). This CDR3 is built from 13 residues. The germline V gene has CDR1 LGHNA and CDR2 YNFKEQ. V was pared by 6 bases and J by 1 base, with 8 bases between. CDR3 amino acids: CASRRLGTDTQYF. CDR3 sequence (DNA): TGTGCCAGCAGGAGACTAGGCACAGATACGCAGTATTTT.

CDR3 DNA: TGTGCCAGCAGCCGTAGGGGACAGGGGGCAGGTATCACTGAAGCTTTCTTT. Translated, it gives CASSRRGQGAGITEAFF. This chain connects TRBV7-9 to TRBJ1-1; 12 bases line up with TRBD1. Trimming cost V 5 bases and J 4 bases; bases outside gene matches: 11. This CDR3 is built from 17 residues. The germline V gene has CDR1 SEHNR and CDR2 FQNEAQ (reference sequence).

This rearrangement joins TRBV5-1 to TRBJ2-3, with 11 nucleotides matching TRBD2. The germline V gene encodes CDR1 SGHRS and CDR2 YFSETQ. V shed 2 bases, J shed 5 bases, and the junction held 7 bases outside the gene matches. The CDR3 covers 16 residues. This CDR3 reads CASSLVAGGPQDTQYF. The CDR3 coding sequence is TGCGCCAGCAGCTTAGTAGCGGGGGGGCCTCAAGATACGCAGTATTTT. The variable domain in full, completed from reference TRBV5-1 and TRBJ2-3, reads KAGVTQTPRYLIKTRGQQVTLSCSPISGHRSVSWYQQTPGQGLQFLFEYFSETQRNKGNFPGRFSGRQFSNSRSEMNVSTLELGDSALYLCASSLVAGGPQDTQYFGPGTRLTVL.

J is TRBJ1-1 and V is TRBV10-3; a possible D gene is TRBD1 (5 bases). The germline gives CDR1 ENHRY, CDR2 SYGVKD. The V end lost 6 bases, the J end lost 4 bases, and 12 bases lay between the germline ends. This CDR3 is 13 amino acids long. CDR3 region: CAIRQEGGTEAFF. The CDR3 DNA is TGTGCCATCAGACAGGAAGGCGGCACTGAAGCTTTCTTT.